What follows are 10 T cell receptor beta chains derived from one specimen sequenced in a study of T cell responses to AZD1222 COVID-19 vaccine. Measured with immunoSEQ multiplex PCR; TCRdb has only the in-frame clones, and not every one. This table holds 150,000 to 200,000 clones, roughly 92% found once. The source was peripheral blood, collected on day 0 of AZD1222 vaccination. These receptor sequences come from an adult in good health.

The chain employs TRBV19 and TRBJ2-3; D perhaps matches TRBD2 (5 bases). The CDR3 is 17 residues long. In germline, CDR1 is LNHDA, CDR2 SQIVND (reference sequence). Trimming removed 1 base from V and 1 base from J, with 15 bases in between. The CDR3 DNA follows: TGTGCCAGTAGTATAGTTCGAGGAGGTGGAGGCACAGATACGCAGTATTTT. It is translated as CASSIVRGGGGTDTQYF. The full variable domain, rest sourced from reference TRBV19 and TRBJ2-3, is DGGITQSPKYLFRKEGQNVTLSCEQNLNHDAMYWYRQDPGQGLRLIYYSQIVNDFQKGDIAEGYSVSREKKESFPLTVTSAQKNPTAFYLCASSIVRGGGGTDTQYFGPGTRLTVL.

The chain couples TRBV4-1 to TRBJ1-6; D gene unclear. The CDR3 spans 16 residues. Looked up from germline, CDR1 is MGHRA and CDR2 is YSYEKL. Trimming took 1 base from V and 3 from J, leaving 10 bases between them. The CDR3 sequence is CASSQVAALYNSPLHF. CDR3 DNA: TGCGCCAGCAGCCAAGTCGCGGCCCTCTATAATTCACCCCTCCACTTT.

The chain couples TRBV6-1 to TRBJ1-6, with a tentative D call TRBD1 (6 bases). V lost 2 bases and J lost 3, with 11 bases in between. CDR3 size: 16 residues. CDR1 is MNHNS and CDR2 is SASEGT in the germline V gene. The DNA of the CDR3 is TGTGCCAGCAGTGAACAGAGGGGGTTCTATAATTCACCCCTCCACTTT. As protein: CASSEQRGFYNSPLHF.

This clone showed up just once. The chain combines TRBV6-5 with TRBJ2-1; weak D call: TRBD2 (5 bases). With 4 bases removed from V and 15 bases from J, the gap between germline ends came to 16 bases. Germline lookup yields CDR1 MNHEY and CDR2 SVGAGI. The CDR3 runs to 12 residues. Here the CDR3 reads CASSSDYSALFF. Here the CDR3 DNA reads TGTGCCAGCAGTTCCGACTACTCGGCCCTGTTCTTC.

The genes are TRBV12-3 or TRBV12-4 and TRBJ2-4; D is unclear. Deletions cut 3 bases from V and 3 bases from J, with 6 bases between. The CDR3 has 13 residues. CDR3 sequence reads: CASSFSHKNIQYF. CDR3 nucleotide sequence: TGTGCCAGCAGTTTCTCCCACAAAAACATTCAGTACTTC.

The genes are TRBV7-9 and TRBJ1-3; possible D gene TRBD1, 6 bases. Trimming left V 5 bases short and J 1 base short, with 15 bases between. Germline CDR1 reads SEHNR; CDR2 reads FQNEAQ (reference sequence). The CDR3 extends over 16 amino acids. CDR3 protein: CASSPRGQSSGNTIYF. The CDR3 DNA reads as TGTGCCAGCAGCCCAAGAGGACAGTCTTCTGGAAACACCATATATTTT.

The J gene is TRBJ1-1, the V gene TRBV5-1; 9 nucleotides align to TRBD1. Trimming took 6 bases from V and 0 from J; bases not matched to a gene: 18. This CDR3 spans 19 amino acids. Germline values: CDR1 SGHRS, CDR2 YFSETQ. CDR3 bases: TGCGCCAGCACACCTGGGGGATGGGACAGGGATCAATTGAACACTGAAGCTTTCTTT. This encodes CASTPGGWDRDQLNTEAFF.

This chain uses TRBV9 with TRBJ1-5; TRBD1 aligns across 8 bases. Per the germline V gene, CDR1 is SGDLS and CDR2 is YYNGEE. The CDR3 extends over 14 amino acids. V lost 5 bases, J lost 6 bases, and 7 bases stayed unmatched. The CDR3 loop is CASSRQGSGQPQHF. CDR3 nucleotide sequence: TGTGCCAGCAGTCGACAGGGGTCCGGTCAGCCCCAGCATTTT.

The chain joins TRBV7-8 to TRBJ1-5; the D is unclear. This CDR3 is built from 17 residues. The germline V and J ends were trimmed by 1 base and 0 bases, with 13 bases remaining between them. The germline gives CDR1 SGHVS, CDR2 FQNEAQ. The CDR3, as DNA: TGTGCCAGCAGCTTAGTGCCGGCGGGAGATAGCAATCAGCCCCAGCATTTT. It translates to CASSLVPAGDSNQPQHF.

The CDR3 region has the DNA TGTGCCACTCAAAAAACTAGCGGGGGACTGAGGGAGCAGTACTTC. Translating gives CATQKTSGGLREQYF. This sequence joins TRBV2 and TRBJ2-7, with 11 bases aligning to TRBD2. J was trimmed by 7 bases and V by 10 bases; bases with no gene match: 15. The CDR3 runs 15 residues. From germline, CDR1 is SNHLY and CDR2 FYNNEI.